This T cell receptor (beta chain) originates from a study of blood T cell repertoires in COVID-19. Study-wide background: Some COVID-19 samples were acute and others convalescent; all came from the United States, Italy and Spain. The analysed material was cDNA or gDNA that came from T cells, B-cell-depleted T cells, or PBMCs.

Study processing details: From reference gene primer amplification, estimates of nucleated cell counts were derived. Sequencing used immunoSEQ multiplex PCR; TCRdb keeps in-frame clones, though not all of them. V and J calls and clone size are given by that table; D and trimming were obtained from the DNA. This sample yields some 77,000 clones, of which roughly four fifths are seen a single time; more than 20% belongs to the top ten. The CDR3 length is 14 residues. The germline gives CDR1 MNHEY, CDR2 SVGAGI. V gave up 8 bases and J gave up 2 bases, with 16 bases separating them. The sample was peripheral blood. The TCR originated in a woman aged 70 to 79 with acute or convalescent COVID-19. The chain links TRBV6-5 to TRBJ2-7, with TRBD1 as a possible D gene (7 bases). CDR3 DNA sequence: TGTGCCAGCGACTCAGGGGGGAATACCTACGAGCAGTACTTC. Translated: CASDSGGNTYEQYF.